These 18 T cell receptor beta chains came from one sample sequenced in a study of Tregs in tolerant kidney transplant recipients. Recipients received nonmyeloablative bone marrow transplants from related graft donors, with transient mixed chimerism. TCRdb's copy holds only in-frame clones and misses some; the assay was immunoSEQ multiplex PCR. The sample carries tens of thousands of clones, 90% to 95% recorded once. This sample comprised CD4+ T cells from blood (PBMCs), obtained 12 months after the transplant. The receptors come from a human patient who received a combined kidney and bone marrow transplant. Some T cells may have originated in the graft donor.

V gene TRBV7-2 combines with J gene TRBJ2-1, with D possibly matching TRBD1 (5 bases). Looked up from germline, CDR1 is SGHTA and CDR2 is FQGNSA. The ends were cut back, 7 bases at V and 5 bases at J, with 15 bases in the middle. The CDR3 has 14 residues. The CDR3 protein is CASTRPLGHNEQFF. CDR3 DNA: TGTGCCAGCACCCGTCCGCTGGGGCACAATGAGCAGTTCTTC.

The chain has TRBV4-2 and TRBJ2-1; 7 bases map to TRBD2. The CDR3 loop spans 13 amino acids. The germline V gene encodes CDR1 LGHNA and CDR2 YNFKEQ. J lost 15 bases, V lost 0 bases, and 8 bases had no gene match. The CDR3 coding sequence is TGTGCCAGCAGCCAAGAGTCGGCTAGCGGAAGGTTCTTC. Translation gives CASSQESASGRFF.

V and J are TRBV5-4 and TRBJ2-5; maybe TRBD1 (8 bases). V was trimmed by 0 bases and J by 6 bases, leaving 15 bases between them. There are 15 residues in the CDR3. The germline gives CDR1 SGHNT, CDR2 YYREEE (reference sequence). The CDR3 coding sequence is TGTGCCAGCAGCTTGGGGACAGGGAGGGTTCAGACCCAGTACTTC. Residues: CASSLGTGRVQTQYF.

This clone appeared once. Additional DNA sequences in this sample encode the identical CDR3. The CDR3 protein is CASSKLVSRRDRGVSSYNSPLHF. CDR3 DNA: TGTGCCAGCAGCAAACTGGTGTCCCGGCGGGACAGGGGGGTCAGCTCCTATAATTCACCCCTCCACTTT. This chain links TRBV21-1 with TRBJ1-6; the D call TRBD1 from the table was never checked on the DNA. TRBV21-1 is noted as a pseudogene. The CDR3 length is 23 residues.

CDR3 bases: TGTGCCAGCAGCTTAGAGACGGGAGGCTACGAGCAGTACTTC. Amino acids: CASSLETGGYEQYF. The chain uses TRBV7-2 and TRBJ2-7; the match to TRBD2 covers 7 bases. Germline CDR1 and CDR2: SGHTA and FQGNSA. This CDR3 is built from 14 residues. The junction had 3 bases not matched to a gene; V was cut back by 1 base and J by 3 bases.

The V call is TRBV5-1, the J call TRBJ2-1; 9 nucleotides match TRBD1. J gave up 7 bases and V 4 bases, and 9 bases lay outside the gene matches. The CDR3 loop spans 15 amino acids. Germline CDR1 is SGHRS and CDR2 is YFSETQ. The CDR3 nucleotides are TGCGCCAGCAGCCTTACAGGGGGCGCGGGTAATGAGCAGTTCTTC. This gives the protein CASSLTGGAGNEQFF.

The chain couples TRBV5-5 to TRBJ2-1; the match to TRBD2 covers 16 bases. V shed 4 bases, J shed 2 bases, and the junction held 9 bases outside the gene matches. Germline lookup yields CDR1 SGHKS and CDR2 YYEKEE (reference sequence). The CDR3 covers 19 residues. CDR3 residues: CASSPRGLAGGGTYNEQFF. The DNA for the CDR3 is TGTGCCAGCAGCCCCAGGGGACTAGCGGGGGGGGGAACCTACAATGAGCAGTTCTTC.

The chain joins TRBV6-5 to TRBJ1-6; TRBD1 matches 7 bases. The germline CDR1 and CDR2 sequences are MNHEY and SVGAGI. The CDR3 sequence is 16 residues long. Trimming cost V 4 bases and J 10 bases; bases outside gene matches: 13. CDR3 protein: CASSLLQGGIGSPLHF. The CDR3, as DNA: TGTGCCAGCAGTTTACTCCAAGGGGGCATTGGATCACCCCTCCACTTT.

With respect to this clone: One end of the junction does not line up with germline, which may come from a read error. The same CDR3 can be traced to other DNA sequences in this sample. The chain recombines TRBV5-4 with TRBJ1-6; 8 bases map to TRBD1. This CDR3 region has 14 residues. Per germline, CDR1 SGHNT and CDR2 YYREEE (reference sequence). The CDR3 region has the DNA TGTGCCAGCAGCCAAGGACAGGGCCATTCCCCCCTCCACTTT. It codes for CASSQGQGHSPLHF.

This chain connects TRBV28 to TRBJ1-2; TRBD1 agrees at 9 bases. Germline V lookup: CDR1 MDHEN, CDR2 SYDVKM. This CDR3 contains 15 residues. The junction had 11 bases not matched to a gene; V was cut back by 6 bases and J by 6 bases. The chain's CDR3 is CASRPPGDRVDGYTF. CDR3 bases: TGTGCCAGCAGACCGCCTGGGGACAGGGTCGATGGCTACACCTTC.

The chain has TRBV6-5 and TRBJ2-5; tentative D call: TRBD2 (7 bases). The germline CDR1 and CDR2 sequences are MNHEY and SVGAGI. The CDR3 has 13 amino acids. Trimming stripped 6 bases from V and 4 bases from J, with 12 bases between. CDR3 loop: CASSRGGGETQYF. CDR3 in DNA: TGTGCCAGCAGCCGGGGAGGGGGAGAGACCCAGTACTTC.

This sequence joins TRBV7-3 and TRBJ2-1, with D uncertain. Germline V CDR1 and CDR2: SGHTA, FQGTGA. This CDR3 region has 15 residues. V lost 1 base and J lost 0, with 7 bases in between. The CDR3 spells CASSLSRSSYNEQFF. CDR3 in DNA: TGTGCCAGCAGCTTAAGCCGGAGCTCCTACAATGAGCAGTTCTTC.

The chain links TRBV27 to TRBJ2-7; a weak D match, TRBD2 (6 bases). This CDR3 region has 13 residues. The V and J ends lost 6 bases and 3 bases respectively, with 12 bases between them. Germline V gene data show CDR1 as MNHEY and CDR2 as SMNVEV (reference sequence). CDR3: CASSRLDGYEQYF. CDR3 coding DNA: TGTGCCAGCAGCAGACTAGACGGCTACGAGCAGTACTTC.

The table lists this clone with a count of one. V is TRBV30 and J is TRBJ2-5; 7 bases map to TRBD2. The germline gives CDR1 GTSNPN, CDR2 SVGIG (reference sequence). Losses at the gene ends were 0 bases for V and 5 bases for J; bases not matched to a gene: 6. This CDR3 contains 14 residues. The CDR3: CAWSVSAGVETQYF. The CDR3 DNA reads TGTGCCTGGAGTGTATCTGCGGGAGTTGAGACCCAGTACTTC.

The V gene is TRBV30, the J gene TRBJ2-7; D is undetermined. CDR1 and CDR2 from the germline V gene are GTSNPN and SVGIG (reference sequence). The germline V and J ends were trimmed by 2 bases and 4 bases, with 6 bases remaining between them. The CDR3 totals 11 residues. This chain's CDR3 is CAWSQVYEQYF. CDR3 DNA: TGTGCCTGGAGTCAGGTTTACGAGCAGTACTTC.

This sequence joins TRBV11-3 and TRBJ1-2; 7 bases are a match to TRBD1. CDR3 size: 16 residues. Losses at the gene ends were 4 bases for V and 5 bases for J; bases not matched to a gene: 13. Germline CDR1 SGHNT, CDR2 YENEEA. The DNA for the CDR3 is TGTGCCAGCAGCTCCAGGGACAGTTCCTACACTTATGGCTACACCTTC. The encoded protein is CASSSRDSSYTYGYTF.

The chain has TRBV7-3 and TRBJ2-7, with 7 bases that match TRBD1. V was clipped by 4 bases and J by 2 bases; unmatched bases: 8. Germline V gene sequence: CDR1 SGHTA, CDR2 FQGTGA. The CDR3 has 15 residues. The CDR3 reads CASSSGQVGTYEQYF. The CDR3 DNA reads as TGTGCCAGCAGCTCCGGACAGGTTGGAACCTACGAGCAGTACTTC.

The chain couples TRBV18 to TRBJ2-7; 9 bases line up with TRBD1. V trimming: 3 bases; J trimming: 2 bases; junction bases outside the gene matches: 11. Germline CDR1 is KGHSH and CDR2 is LQKENI. There are 17 residues in the CDR3. In DNA form, the CDR3 reads TGTGCCAGCTCACCTTCGCGGACAGGGGCCCCCACCTACGAGCAGTACTTC. Translated, it gives CASSPSRTGAPTYEQYF.